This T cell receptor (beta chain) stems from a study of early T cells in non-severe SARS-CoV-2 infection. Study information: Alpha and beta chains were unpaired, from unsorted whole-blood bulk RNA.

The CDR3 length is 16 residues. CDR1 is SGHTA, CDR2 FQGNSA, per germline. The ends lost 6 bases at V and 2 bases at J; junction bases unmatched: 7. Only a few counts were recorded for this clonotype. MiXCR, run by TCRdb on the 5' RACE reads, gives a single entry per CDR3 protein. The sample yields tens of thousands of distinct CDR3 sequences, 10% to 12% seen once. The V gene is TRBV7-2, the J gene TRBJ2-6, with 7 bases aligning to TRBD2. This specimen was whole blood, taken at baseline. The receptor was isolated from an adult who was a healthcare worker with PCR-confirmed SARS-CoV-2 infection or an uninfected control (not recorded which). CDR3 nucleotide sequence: TGTGCCAGCAGGCCAGCCCTAGCGGCTGGGGCCAACGTCCTGACTTTC. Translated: CASRPALAAGANVLTF. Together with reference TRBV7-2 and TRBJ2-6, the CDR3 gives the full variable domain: GAGVSQSPSNKVTEKGKDVELRCDPISGHTALYWYRQSLGQGLEFLIYFQGNSAPDKSGLPSDRFSAERTGGSVSTLTIQRTQQEDSAVYLCASRPALAAGANVLTFGAGSRLTVL.